Listed here are 27 T cell receptor beta chains from one sample, sequenced in a study of T cells in narcolepsy. The data were produced by immunoSEQ multiplex PCR, yet TCRdb's version contains in-frame clones alone and is incomplete. The profile shows about 27,000 clones, 84% of them singletons. Sequenced input: CD45RA- memory CD4+ T cells from PBMCs. These receptors were collected from a human donor with narcolepsy.

The gene calls are TRBV28 and TRBJ2-5, with 8 bases matching TRBD2. This CDR3 is 11 amino acids long. Germline V CDR1 and CDR2: MDHEN, SYDVKM. CDR3: CVSSGSETQYF. The CDR3 bases are TGTGTGTCTAGCGGGTCAGAGACCCAGTACTTC.

This chain uses TRBV6-5 with TRBJ2-3, with 8 bases matching TRBD2. CDR3 length: 15 residues. Germline lookup yields CDR1 MNHEY and CDR2 SVGAGI. With 2 bases clipped from V and 4 bases from J, the junction kept 5 bases outside the gene matches. DNA of the CDR3: TGTGCCAGCAGTTACGGCGGGAGGATTGCAGATACGCAGTATTTT. Residues: CASSYGGRIADTQYF.

The chain recombines TRBV5-4 with TRBJ2-5, with TRBD1 identical over 7 bases. Looked up from germline, CDR1 is SGHNT and CDR2 is YYREEE (reference sequence). The junction had 4 bases not matched to a gene; V was cut back by 2 bases and J by 0 bases. The CDR3 covers 15 residues. The CDR3 region has the DNA TGTGCCAGCAGCTTCAGGACAGGAAACCAAGAGACCCAGTACTTC. Translation gives CASSFRTGNQETQYF. Complete variable domain (other parts from reference TRBV5-4 and TRBJ2-5): ETGVTQSPTHLIKTRGQQVTLRCSSQSGHNTVSWYQQALGQGPQFIFQYYREEENGRGNFPPRFSGLQFPNYSSELNVNALELDDSALYLCASSFRTGNQETQYFGPGTRLLVL.

CDR3: CASSSGIKETQYF. The CDR3 DNA sequence: TGTGCCAGCTCCTCAGGTATTAAAGAGACCCAGTACTTC. This sequence joins TRBV18 and TRBJ2-5; D is ambiguous. CDR1 and CDR2 from the germline V gene are KGHSH and LQKENI. CDR3 length: 13 residues. V lost 6 bases and J lost 3, with 11 bases in between.

CDR3 in DNA: TGTGCCATTACCCCCGGGGATTCCGGCTATGGCTACACCTTC. This translates into CAITPGDSGYGYTF. The V gene is TRBV10-3, the J gene TRBJ1-2, with D unclear. There are 14 residues in the CDR3. Germline V lookup: CDR1 ENHRY, CDR2 SYGVKD. V lost 9 bases, J lost 4 bases, and 18 bases lay in between.

The chain carries TRBV28 and TRBJ2-7; 11 bases align to TRBD2. V dropped 7 bases and J dropped 4; count of bases not matched to a gene: 6. Germline V gene data show CDR1 as MDHEN and CDR2 as SYDVKM. The CDR3 is 14 amino acids. In DNA form, the CDR3 reads TGTGCCAGCAAGACTAGCGGGGCCTATTACGAGCAGTACTTC. Amino acids: CASKTSGAYYEQYF.

The rearrangement links TRBV14 to TRBJ2-1, with 13 bases identical to TRBD2. There are 17 residues in the CDR3. Looked up from germline, CDR1 is SGHDN and CDR2 is FVKESK. The J segment lost 11 bases and the V segment lost 4 bases, leaving 14 bases of the junction unmatched. The CDR3 DNA reads TGTGCCAGCAGCCTCGGCCAACTAGCGGGAGGGCGTGATCAGCAGTTCTTC. Its protein is CASSLGQLAGGRDQQFF.

The CDR3, as DNA: TGTGCCAGCTCAAAGGGACCTGAGAATGAGCAGTTCTTC. This sequence encodes CASSKGPENEQFF. This chain connects TRBV18 to TRBJ2-1, with D perhaps given as TRBD1 or TRBD2 (5 bases each). V lost 5 bases, J lost 7 bases, and 12 bases lay in between. CDR3 length: 13 residues. CDR1 and CDR2 from the germline V gene are KGHSH and LQKENI.

The chain links TRBV5-4 to TRBJ2-5, with D perhaps matching TRBD2 (7 bases). The V end was cut by 4 bases, the J end by 2 bases, with 15 bases between. The CDR3 extends over 15 amino acids. Germline values: CDR1 SGHNT, CDR2 YYREEE (reference sequence). The CDR3 loop is CASSDLGGAQETQYF. The CDR3 DNA reads as TGTGCCAGCAGCGACCTTGGGGGGGCTCAAGAGACCCAGTACTTC.

CDR3 sequence (DNA): TGTGCCAGCAGTTTATTGCTCCGGCTCACAGATACGCAGTATTTT. This encodes CASSLLLRLTDTQYF. This sequence joins TRBV28 and TRBJ2-3; no clear D gene. The length of the CDR3 is 15 residues. V lost 1 base to trimming and J lost 2 bases, with 10 bases between them. Germline V CDR1 and CDR2: MDHEN, SYDVKM.

This chain connects TRBV7-9 to TRBJ1-1; D may be TRBD1 (5 bases). V dropped 5 bases and J dropped 1 base, with 11 bases sitting between them. The CDR3 has 14 amino acids. CDR1 and CDR2 from the germline V gene are SEHNR and FQNEAQ (reference sequence). CDR3: CASSTRQQNTEAFF. CDR3 coding DNA: TGTGCCAGCAGCACCAGACAGCAGAACACTGAAGCTTTCTTT.

V usage is TRBV29-1 and J usage is TRBJ2-1, with 7 nucleotides matching TRBD2. The J segment lost 4 bases and the V segment lost 4 bases, leaving 4 bases of the junction unmatched. This CDR3 is 13 amino acids long. Germline V gene lookup returns CDR1 SQVTM and CDR2 ANQGSEA. CDR3 protein: CSVGGGLYNEQFF. The CDR3, as DNA: TGCAGCGTTGGGGGGGGATTGTACAATGAGCAGTTCTTC.

The rearrangement joins TRBV10-1 to TRBJ2-2; 10 bases align to TRBD1. Germline CDR1 is WNHNN and CDR2 is SYGVQD (reference sequence). The CDR3 length is 13 residues. Trimming took 8 bases from V and 6 from J; bases not matched to a gene: 3. The CDR3 nucleotides read TGCGCCAGCCGGGACAGGGGTTCCGGGGAGCTGTTTTTT. The encoded protein is CASRDRGSGELFF.

This chain uses TRBV6-6 with TRBJ2-1; D is unresolved. V lost 0 bases and J 5 bases, leaving 8 bases between the germline ends. Looked up from germline, CDR1 is MNHNY and CDR2 is SVGAGI (reference sequence). The CDR3 is 14 residues long. This CDR3 is CASSYSRPDNEQFF. The CDR3 DNA reads as TGTGCCAGCAGTTACTCGAGGCCAGACAATGAGCAGTTCTTC.

Only a few counts were recorded for this clone. The rearrangement uses TRBV5-6 and TRBJ2-7; TRBD1 aligns across 9 bases. From germline, CDR1 is SGHDT and CDR2 YYEEEE. V lost 4 bases, J lost 0 bases, and 8 bases stayed unmatched. This CDR3 comprises 16 residues. Here the CDR3 reads CASSNVGQGSSYEQYF. In nucleotides, the CDR3 is TGTGCCAGCAGCAATGTTGGACAGGGGTCCTCCTACGAGCAGTACTTC.

This rearrangement joins TRBV2 to TRBJ1-4; D might be TRBD1 (6 bases). The germline CDR1 and CDR2 sequences are SNHLY and FYNNEI. Trimming took 0 bases from V and 8 from J, leaving 13 bases between them. CDR3 size: 15 residues. The CDR3, as DNA: TGTGCCAGCAGTGAAGCGCTTGGGGGGGGCGAAAAACTGTTTTTT. Residues: CASSEALGGGEKLFF.

The V gene is TRBV28, the J gene TRBJ1-5; D is unresolved. The germline gives CDR1 MDHEN, CDR2 SYDVKM. The ends were cut back, 5 bases at V and 8 bases at J, with 16 bases in the middle. The CDR3 loop spans 14 amino acids. In DNA form, the CDR3 reads TGTGCCAGCAGTGCAGACACTACCAAGGAGCCCCAGCATTTT. This translates into CASSADTTKEPQHF.

The chain joins TRBV7-7 to TRBJ2-1; D is perhaps TRBD2 (6 bases). Germline V gives CDR1 SSHAT, CDR2 FNYEAQ (reference sequence). CDR3 size: 13 residues. V was pared by 5 bases and J by 6 bases, with 11 bases between. This CDR3 reads CASSPAGGNEQFF. The CDR3 DNA reads TGTGCCAGCAGCCCAGCCGGGGGCAATGAGCAGTTCTTC.

The chain is built from TRBV9 and TRBJ2-1, with 8 bases matching TRBD2. There are 15 residues in the CDR3. From germline, CDR1 is SGDLS and CDR2 YYNGEE. V lost 0 bases to trimming and J lost 7 bases; unmatched junction nucleotides: 6. The CDR3 loop reads CASSVASGRPNEQFF. The CDR3 coding sequence is TGTGCCAGCAGCGTAGCCAGCGGGAGACCGAATGAGCAGTTCTTC.

This chain links TRBV11-3 with TRBJ2-2; D uncertain. CDR1 is SGHNT, CDR2 YENEEA, per germline. V gave up 1 base and J gave up 7 bases, with 4 bases separating them. There are 12 residues in the CDR3. The CDR3: CASSLVNGELFF. The CDR3, as DNA: TGTGCCAGCAGCTTAGTCAACGGGGAGCTGTTTTTT.

The V and J genes are TRBV19 and TRBJ2-7; 8 bases align to TRBD1. The CDR3 spans 14 residues. The germline V gene encodes CDR1 LNHDA and CDR2 SQIVND (reference sequence). Trimming took 4 bases from V and 3 from J; bases not matched to a gene: 5. This CDR3 is CASSNQGQGYEQYF. The CDR3 coding sequence is TGTGCCAGTAGTAACCAAGGACAGGGCTACGAGCAGTACTTC.

V is TRBV28 and J is TRBJ1-5; D may be TRBD1 (5 bases). Germline V gene data show CDR1 as MDHEN and CDR2 as SYDVKM. The CDR3 has 14 residues. Trimming took off 8 bases at V and 2 bases at J, with 13 bases between the two ends. CDR3 in amino acids: CASEVGGGNQPQHF. The CDR3 DNA reads as TGTGCCAGCGAGGTGGGGGGGGGCAATCAGCCCCAGCATTTT.

This clone was picked up one time. The rearrangement joins TRBV7-9 to TRBJ1-6; 11 nucleotides line up with TRBD1. The CDR3 runs 17 residues. The germline V gene encodes CDR1 SEHNR and CDR2 FQNEAQ (reference sequence). V was pared by 4 bases and J by 7 bases, with 9 bases of the junction left unmatched. CDR3 sequence reads: CASSSYTGTGGNSPLHF. CDR3 DNA sequence: TGTGCCAGCAGCTCCTATACCGGGACAGGGGGGAATTCACCCCTCCACTTT. Complete variable domain (other parts from reference TRBV7-9 and TRBJ1-6): DTGVSQNPRHKITKRGQNVTFRCDPISEHNRLYWYRQTLGQGPEFLTYFQNEAQLEKSRLLSDRFSAERPKGSFSTLEIQRTEQGDSAMYLCASSSYTGTGGNSPLHFGNGTRLTVT.

This clone was seen only a few times. J is TRBJ1-5 and V is TRBV6-1; possible D gene TRBD1, 5 bases. CDR3 length: 15 amino acids. Trimming left V 2 bases short and J 4 bases short, with 12 bases between. Germline V gene data show CDR1 as MNHNS and CDR2 as SASEGT. Here the CDR3 reads CASSESTGGNQPQHF. The CDR3 DNA reads TGTGCCAGCAGTGAAAGCACCGGGGGGAATCAGCCCCAGCATTTT.

The rearrangement joins TRBV5-4 to TRBJ2-2; D is unclear. Germline CDR1 SGHNT, CDR2 YYREEE (reference sequence). The CDR3 loop spans 15 amino acids. Trimming removed 4 bases from V and 7 bases from J, with 17 bases in between. CDR3: CASSQDPEIGGELFF. CDR3 DNA: TGTGCCAGCAGCCAGGACCCCGAGATAGGCGGGGAGCTGTTTTTT.

The CDR3: CSVEDPAGPETQYF. In DNA, the CDR3 is TGCAGCGTTGAAGATCCAGCGGGTCCAGAGACCCAGTACTTC. The rearrangement links TRBV29-1 to TRBJ2-5; TRBD2 is a possible D gene (6 bases). The CDR3 contains 14 residues. Germline CDR1 and CDR2: SQVTM and ANQGSEA. Trimming left V 0 bases short and J 4 bases short, with 12 bases between.

The gene calls are TRBV4-1 and TRBJ2-1; D gene uncertain. Trimming took off 1 base at V and 1 base at J, with 5 bases between the two ends. Germline lookup yields CDR1 MGHRA and CDR2 YSYEKL. The CDR3 is 14 amino acids. The CDR3 is CASSQVVSYNEQFF. The CDR3 coding sequence is TGCGCCAGCAGCCAAGTGGTGTCCTACAATGAGCAGTTCTTC.